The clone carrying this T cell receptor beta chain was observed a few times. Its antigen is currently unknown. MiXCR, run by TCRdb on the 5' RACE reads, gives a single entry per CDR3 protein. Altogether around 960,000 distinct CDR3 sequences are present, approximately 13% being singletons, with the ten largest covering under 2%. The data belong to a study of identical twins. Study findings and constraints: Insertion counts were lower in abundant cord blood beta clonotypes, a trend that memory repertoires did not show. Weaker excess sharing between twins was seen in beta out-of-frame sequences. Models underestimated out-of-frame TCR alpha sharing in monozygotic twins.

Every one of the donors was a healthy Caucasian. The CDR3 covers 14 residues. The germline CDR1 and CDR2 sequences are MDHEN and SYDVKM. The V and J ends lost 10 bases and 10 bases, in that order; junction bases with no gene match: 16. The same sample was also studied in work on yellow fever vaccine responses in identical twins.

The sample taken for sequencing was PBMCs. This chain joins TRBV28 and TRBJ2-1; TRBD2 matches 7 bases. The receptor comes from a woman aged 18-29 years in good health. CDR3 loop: CATEPGLLVKEQFF. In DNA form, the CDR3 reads TGTGCCACCGAACCGGGACTACTAGTTAAAGAGCAGTTCTTC.